These T cell receptor beta chains were read from a single sample in a study of blood T cell repertoires in COVID-19. Repertoires were generated with immunoSEQ multiplex PCR, while TCRdb's copy carries only in-frame clones and drops some. The sample has around 310,000 clones, over 80% seen once. The sequenced sample was PBMCs or T cells enriched from blood (not recorded which). All receptors come from a young man who had recovered from COVID-19. The CDR3 runs from the conserved cysteine through the conserved F or W. The order of the fields is CDR3 length, J gene, V gene, CDR3 protein.

>18|TRBJ2-3|TRBV24-1
CATSDRPYRGPDTDTQYF
>13|TRBJ2-5|TRBV5-1
CASSLGVEETQYF
>15|TRBJ1-1|TRBV5-1
CASSLSGRGDTEAFF
>17|TRBJ2-1|TRBV4-1
CASSHPGETRSYNEQFF
>16|TRBJ2-6|TRBV5-1
CASSPSRDSGANVLTF
>15|TRBJ1-2|TRBV4-1
CASSPSGQGAYGYTF
>14|TRBJ1-2|TRBV18
CASSPQGINYGYTF
>13|TRBJ2-7|TRBV19
CASSMGQGGEQYF
>14|TRBJ2-5|TRBV7-2
CASSLGGRVETQYF
>14|TRBJ1-2|TRBV10-3
CAIKPDRGPYGYTF
>14|TRBJ1-1|TRBV28
CASSSKDRNTEAFF
>14|TRBJ2-7|TRBV15
CATSRDTGNYEQYF
>15|TRBJ2-5|TRBV7-9
CASSLGSGTVETQYF
>15|TRBJ1-6|TRBV3-1/TRBV3-2
CASSQGVRGDSPLHF
>11|TRBJ2-7|TRBV30
CAGRLGGEQYF
>11|TRBJ1-1|TRBV2
CASTSSSEAFF
>15|TRBJ2-6|TRBV27
CASSSPVSGANVLTF
>13|TRBJ1-5|TRBV28
CASSITGVQPQHF
>11|TRBJ2-1|TRBV10-1
CASSDRGVQIF
>12|TRBJ1-2|TRBV28
CASSFQDYGYTF
>16|TRBJ1-1|TRBV4-2
CASSQDWGAGNTEAFF
>15|TRBJ2-3|TRBV29-1
CSVLLRDLSTDTQYF
>13|TRBJ1-1|TRBV7-2
CASSLATYTEAFF
>14|TRBJ1-3|TRBV5-1
CASSPEGVGNTIYF
>13|TRBJ1-2|TRBV12-3/TRBV12-4
CASSPTGSGGYTF
>14|TRBJ2-1|TRBV5-1
CASSSRPLADEQFF